This TCR beta chain came from a study of beta chain features in type 1 diabetes. Overall study context: Sorted cell examination encompassed roughly 110,000,000 cells across all samples.

Findings and caveats of the study: All four CD4+ subsets from Type 1 diabetes patients carried moderately but significantly shorter TCRB CDR3s.

What was sequenced were expressed TCRB transcripts, since all of the isolated RNA had been reverse transcribed. Sequencing of naive, central memory and regulatory T cell samples gave an average of roughly 3.5 million reads. TCRdb's table, derived via immunoSEQ multiplex PCR, lists solely in-frame clones and lacks some. This table has under 950,000 clones, 15% to 20% appearing once. Turning to this clone: Its antigen is not identified.

V was pared by 2 bases and J by 2 bases, with 6 bases of the junction left unmatched. The V gene's germline CDR1 is SGHVS and CDR2 FNYEAQ. This CDR3 has 16 residues. J is TRBJ2-5 and V is TRBV7-6, with 9 bases that match TRBD1. Sequenced input: naive CD4+ T cells from blood. The clonotype was recovered from a woman aged 18-29 years in good health. The CDR3 DNA is TGTGCCAGCAGCTTAATGACAGGGGGAGGGCAAGAGACCCAGTACTTC. Its protein is CASSLMTGGGQETQYF.